The rows below give T cell receptor beta chains drawn from one sample of a study of blood T cell repertoires in COVID-19. Libraries were prepared by immunoSEQ multiplex PCR; TCRdb keeps only in-frame clonotypes and omits some of them. The data contain 90,000 to 100,000 clones, 84% of them singletons. Sequencing was done on a sample of peripheral blood. The source of these receptors is a man aged 60 to 75 with acute or convalescent COVID-19. Each CDR3 is given with its conserved first and last residue. A D gene is named only where the DNA matches it firmly. The size entry is marked missing in some rows and otherwise reads once, few, many or a size class.

clone_size	j_call	d_call	v_call	cdr3_nt	cdr3_aa
NA	TRBJ2-7	NA	TRBV19	TGTGCCAGCAGGAACAGGGGGGGCTCCTACGAGCAGTACTTC	CASRNRGGSYEQYF
NA	TRBJ1-5	NA	TRBV5-1	TGCGCCAGCAGCTTTGAGGGCCCCCACCAGCCCCAGCATTTT	CASSFEGPHQPQHF
few	TRBJ2-7	TRBD1	TRBV5-8	TGTGCCAGCAGCGCCGGGACAGGGGGTAGCGAGCAGTACTTC	CASSAGTGGSEQYF
NA	TRBJ2-2	NA	TRBV15	TGTGCCACCAGCCGAAACCCCTGGGAAGGGAGTGAGAACACCGGGGAGCTGTTTTTT	CATSRNPWEGSENTGELFF
NA	TRBJ2-7	NA	TRBV19	TGTGCCAGTAGTCCCCTAATCCGGGGTGAGCAGTACTTC	CASSPLIRGEQYF
NA	TRBJ2-5	TRBD1	TRBV11-2	TGTGCCAGCAGCTTAGTCCCGGGACAGGAGGGGAAGACCCAGTACTTC	CASSLVPGQEGKTQYF
NA	TRBJ2-3	TRBD1	TRBV7-2	TGTGCCAGCAGCACTTACCCGACAGGGGGTGATACGCAGTATTTT	CASSTYPTGGDTQYF
NA	TRBJ1-2	NA	TRBV9	TGTGCCAGCAGCCCCCGATCGTTCGGCTATGGCTACACCTTC	CASSPRSFGYGYTF
NA	TRBJ1-2	NA	TRBV5-4	TGTGCCAGCAGGGTACAGGGTTACTATGGCTACACCTTC	CASRVQGYYGYTF
NA	TRBJ2-2	TRBD1	TRBV3-1/TRBV3-2	TGTGCCAGCAGCCAGGACAGGGTCCCCCGGGAGCTGTTTTTT	CASSQDRVPRELFF
NA	TRBJ1-1	NA	TRBV11-2	TGTGCCAGCAGCTATACAGGGAACACTGAAGCTTTCTTT	CASSYTGNTEAFF
NA	TRBJ1-5	NA	TRBV7-9	TGTGCCAGCAGCTTAGGAGGGGGACATAGCAATCAGCCCCAGCATTTT	CASSLGGGHSNQPQHF
few	TRBJ1-2	TRBD1	TRBV7-2	TGTGCCAGCACCCCGGGACAGGGCGGCTACACCTTC	CASTPGQGGYTF
NA	TRBJ1-2	NA	TRBV5-4	TGTGCCAGCAGCTTGGGACGACTCTATGGCTACACCTTC	CASSLGRLYGYTF
NA	TRBJ1-2	TRBD1	TRBV2	TGTGCCAGCAGTCCCGGGACAGGGGGGAGTGGTGGCTATGGCTACACCTTC	CASSPGTGGSGGYGYTF
NA	TRBJ2-1	NA	TRBV18	TGTGCCAGCTCACCTATTACAGGGATATACAATGAGCAGTTCTTC	CASSPITGIYNEQFF
NA	TRBJ2-2	TRBD2	TRBV4-3	TGCGCCAGCAGCCAAGTCCCCGGACTAGCGGGGAACACCGGGGAGCTGTTTTTT	CASSQVPGLAGNTGELFF
NA	TRBJ2-7	NA	TRBV10-2	TGCGCCAGCAGTCCGGACACCTCTTACGAGCAGTACTTC	CASSPDTSYEQYF
NA	TRBJ1-1	NA	TRBV2	TGTGCCAGCAGGTGGGGGGGGATGATGTTCACTGAAGCTTTCTTT	CASRWGGMMFTEAFF
NA	TRBJ1-2	NA	TRBV7-3	TGTGCCAGCAGCCTAGGGGGGGACTATGGCTACACCTTC	CASSLGGDYGYTF
few	TRBJ2-5	TRBD1	TRBV20-1	TGCAGTGCTAGTGCATACAGGGGGCCTTCCCAAGAGACCCAGTACTTC	CSASAYRGPSQETQYF
NA	TRBJ2-1	TRBD2	TRBV27	TGTGCCAGCAGTCCCGGACAGGGGGTTACTAGCGGGGGGTACAATGAGCAGTTCTTC	CASSPGQGVTSGGYNEQFF
NA	TRBJ1-6	NA	TRBV5-6	TGTGCCAGCAGCTTGCTCCCAGACTATAATTCACCCCTCCACTTT	CASSLLPDYNSPLHF
NA	TRBJ2-7	TRBD2	TRBV29-1	TGCAGCGTTTCCCTGTTAACCGGGACTAACTCCTACGAGCAGTACTTC	CSVSLLTGTNSYEQYF
NA	TRBJ1-4	NA	TRBV5-1	TGCGCCAGCAGCTTTCCCGACACTGAAAAACTGTTTTTT	CASSFPDTEKLFF
NA	TRBJ1-2	NA	TRBV2	TGTGCCAGCAGTGAACTCAGGGAGGGTGGCTACACCTTC	CASSELREGGYTF
NA	TRBJ2-1	TRBD1	TRBV5-1	TGCGCCAGCAGCCCGGACAGGGGAGGACGGGGTGAGCAGTTCTTC	CASSPDRGGRGEQFF
NA	TRBJ1-5	NA	TRBV21-1	TGTGCCAGCAGCAGACGGAGGGAGCCCCAGCATTTT	CASSRRREPQHF
NA	TRBJ1-1	TRBD1	TRBV19	TGTGCCAGTACCGGACAGGGGAGTACTGAAGCTTTCTTT	CASTGQGSTEAFF
NA	TRBJ1-4	TRBD1	TRBV28	TGTGCCAGCAGACGAGGGGGCTCTGAAAAACTGTTTTTT	CASRRGGSEKLFF
NA	TRBJ1-4	TRBD1	TRBV6-5	TGTGCCAGCACCTTGACAGGGACTAATGAAAAACTGTTTTTT	CASTLTGTNEKLFF
NA	TRBJ2-6	NA	TRBV3-1/TRBV3-2	TGTGCCAGCACAGGGGTCACCGGGGCCAACGTCCTGACTTTC	CASTGVTGANVLTF
NA	TRBJ2-7	TRBD2	TRBV2	TGTGCCAGCAGGGGACTAGCGGACGAGCAGTACTTC	CASRGLADEQYF
NA	TRBJ2-2	NA	TRBV11-3	TGTGCCAGCAGCCTCCACACGAACACCGGGGAGCTGTTTTTT	CASSLHTNTGELFF
NA	TRBJ2-1	TRBD1	TRBV7-3	TGTGCCAGCAGCTCAAGGGACAGGGGGTTTTGGGGCGATGAGCAGTTCTTC	CASSSRDRGFWGDEQFF
NA	TRBJ2-5	TRBD1	TRBV5-1	TGCGCCAGCAGCGGACAGGGGGTTTCCGAGACCCAGTACTTC	CASSGQGVSETQYF
NA	TRBJ1-2	NA	TRBV10-3	TGTGCCATCAGTGAGGGGGCGAAGAGCTATGGCTACACCTTC	CAISEGAKSYGYTF
NA	TRBJ1-5	NA	TRBV2	TGTGCCAGCTCGTGGAGGTTGGGCAATCAGCCCCAGCATTTT	CASSWRLGNQPQHF
NA	TRBJ2-1	TRBD1	TRBV30	TGTGCCTGGAGTGAGGGGGCGATCTCTTATGAGCAGTTCTTC	CAWSEGAISYEQFF
few	TRBJ2-3	TRBD1	TRBV11-2	TGTGCCAGCAGCCGTCCCCAACGGACAGGGAGCACAGATACGCAGTATTTT	CASSRPQRTGSTDTQYF
once	TRBJ2-1	TRBD1	TRBV5-5	TGTGCCAGCAGCCACCCCCGCAGGGGGAATGAGCAGTTCTTC	CASSHPRRGNEQFF
NA	TRBJ2-2	TRBD1	TRBV30	TGTGCCTGGATAAGGAGGACAGGGGGCGCGAACACCGGGGAGCTGTTTTTT	CAWIRRTGGANTGELFF
few	TRBJ1-5	NA	TRBV6-1	TGTGCCAGCAGTGACAGGAGACTAAGCCGGGGCAATCAGCCCCAGCATTTT	CASSDRRLSRGNQPQHF
NA	TRBJ1-5	NA	TRBV6-1	TGTGCCAGCAGTGAAGCACAGGGCAATCAGCCCCAGCATTTT	CASSEAQGNQPQHF
NA	TRBJ2-7	TRBD2	TRBV30	TGTGCCGTATCGGGGGGATGGGGTAGCTCCTACGAGCAGTACTTC	CAVSGGWGSSYEQYF
NA	TRBJ2-3	TRBD1	TRBV7-2	TGTGCCAGCAGAAAGACAGGGAGCACAGATACGCAGTATTTT	CASRKTGSTDTQYF
NA	TRBJ2-5	NA	TRBV5-1	TGCGCCAGCAGCTTGGGTCAGGGCGAGACCCAGTACTTC	CASSLGQGETQYF
NA	TRBJ2-1	NA	TRBV5-5	TGTGCCAGCAGCTTGGCCATCCGGCAGGGGAACAATGAGCAGTTCTTC	CASSLAIRQGNNEQFF
NA	TRBJ2-4	TRBD1	TRBV5-5	TGTGCCAGCAGCTTAATACAGGGGGACAAAAACATTCAGTACTTC	CASSLIQGDKNIQYF
NA	TRBJ1-2	NA	TRBV13	TGTGCCAGCAGCGTGGGGGGTGGCTATGGCTACACCTTC	CASSVGGGYGYTF